This is a list of T cell receptor beta chains from one sample in a study of T cell responses to AZD1222 COVID-19 vaccine. This table comes from immunoSEQ multiplex PCR, and its TCRdb copy is limited to in-frame clones, with some not included. The sample has some 110,000 clones; about 89% are singletons. The material was peripheral blood, obtained on day 0 of AZD1222 vaccination. These TCRs come from an adult in good health. CDR3s include the opening cysteine and the closing phenylalanine or tryptophan. A D gene is named only where the DNA matches it firmly. Size values are once, few and many counts, or a class for expanded clones, and some rows have none.

j_call: TRBJ2-2; v_call: TRBV28; clone_size: -; d_call: -; cdr3_nt: TGTGCCAGCAGTTGGAGTACGCGGGGTGGGAACGGGGAGCTGTTTTTT; cdr3_aa: CASSWSTRGGNGELFF
j_call: TRBJ2-7; v_call: TRBV13; clone_size: -; d_call: -; cdr3_nt: TGTGCCAGCAGCTCGGCGGCAGGAAGCGAGCAGTACTTC; cdr3_aa: CASSSAAGSEQYF
j_call: TRBJ1-3; v_call: TRBV1; clone_size: once; d_call: -; cdr3_nt: TGCACCCCCCCGAACACCATATATTTT; cdr3_aa: CTPPNTIYF
j_call: TRBJ2-2; v_call: TRBV28; clone_size: -; d_call: -; cdr3_nt: TGTGCCAGCAGTTTTTCTGCCGGGGAGCTGTTTTTT; cdr3_aa: CASSFSAGELFF
j_call: TRBJ2-1; v_call: TRBV5-4; clone_size: -; d_call: TRBD2; cdr3_nt: TGTGCCAGCAGCTTGGGAGCGGGGGGATCCTACAATGAGCAGTTCTTC; cdr3_aa: CASSLGAGGSYNEQFF
j_call: TRBJ1-1; v_call: TRBV6-5; clone_size: -; d_call: -; cdr3_nt: TGTGCCAGCAGTACACCCCAGGGTAGAGAAGCTTTCTTT; cdr3_aa: CASSTPQGREAFF
j_call: TRBJ2-7; v_call: TRBV5-6; clone_size: -; d_call: -; cdr3_nt: TGTGCCAGCAGCTGGAGCTACGAGCAGTACTTC; cdr3_aa: CASSWSYEQYF
j_call: TRBJ1-1; v_call: TRBV7-2; clone_size: -; d_call: TRBD1; cdr3_nt: TGTGCCAGCAGCATTAGGGGGCAGATGAACACTGAAGCTTTCTTT; cdr3_aa: CASSIRGQMNTEAFF
j_call: TRBJ2-7; v_call: TRBV5-1; clone_size: -; d_call: -; cdr3_nt: TGCGCCAGCAGCTTGGCAGGGATGGGGTCCGAGCAGTACTTC; cdr3_aa: CASSLAGMGSEQYF
j_call: TRBJ2-5; v_call: TRBV7-3; clone_size: few; d_call: -; cdr3_nt: TGTGCCAGCAGCTTGAGATCGGGGGAGACCCAGTACTTC; cdr3_aa: CASSLRSGETQYF
j_call: TRBJ2-3; v_call: TRBV29-1; clone_size: -; d_call: -; cdr3_nt: TGCAGCGTTGACGGGGGCAGCACAGATACGCAGTATTTT; cdr3_aa: CSVDGGSTDTQYF
j_call: TRBJ1-5; v_call: TRBV1; clone_size: -; d_call: -; cdr3_nt: TGCACCAGCAGGGGCGATCAGCCCCAGCATTTT; cdr3_aa: CTSRGDQPQHF
j_call: TRBJ2-6; v_call: TRBV11-2; clone_size: -; d_call: -; cdr3_nt: TGTGCCAGCATGAGTCTCTCTGGGGCCAACGTCCTGACTTTC; cdr3_aa: CASMSLSGANVLTF
j_call: TRBJ2-1; v_call: TRBV3-1/TRBV3-2; clone_size: -; d_call: -; cdr3_nt: TGTGCCAGCAGCCAGACTAGGCTCTCCTACAATGAGCAGTTCTTC; cdr3_aa: CASSQTRLSYNEQFF
j_call: TRBJ2-5; v_call: TRBV2; clone_size: -; d_call: -; cdr3_nt: TGTGCCAGCAGTGAAACGGGATTCGGGGAGACCCAGTACTTC; cdr3_aa: CASSETGFGETQYF
j_call: TRBJ1-2; v_call: TRBV28; clone_size: -; d_call: TRBD1; cdr3_nt: TGTGCCAGCATCCTAGACAGGGCGGTTTTTAATGGCTACACCTTC; cdr3_aa: CASILDRAVFNGYTF
j_call: TRBJ1-2; v_call: TRBV25-1; clone_size: -; d_call: -; cdr3_nt: TGTGCCAGCAGTCAGTCGGACAGTTCCTATGGCTACACCTTC; cdr3_aa: CASSQSDSSYGYTF
j_call: TRBJ1-5; v_call: TRBV2; clone_size: -; d_call: -; cdr3_nt: TGTGCCAGCAGTGCGGGACTTAGCAATCAGCCCCAGCATTTT; cdr3_aa: CASSAGLSNQPQHF
j_call: TRBJ1-6; v_call: TRBV4-1; clone_size: -; d_call: -; cdr3_nt: TGCGCCAGCAGCCAAGATCATTTGAGGGTGTCCTTAGATTCACCCCTCCACTTT; cdr3_aa: CASSQDHLRVSLDSPLHF
j_call: TRBJ1-1; v_call: TRBV28; clone_size: -; d_call: -; cdr3_nt: TGTGCCAGCGGGCGCCCTGGAGCTTTCTTT; cdr3_aa: CASGRPGAFF
j_call: TRBJ2-1; v_call: TRBV24-1; clone_size: -; d_call: -; cdr3_nt: TGTGCCACCAGTGACCCCGGGTGGGGCAACTCCTACAATGAGCAGTTCTTC; cdr3_aa: CATSDPGWGNSYNEQFF